This T cell receptor (beta chain) comes out of a study of blood T cell repertoires in COVID-19. Everyone who took part was roughly 18 to 89 years old, and they came from some 23 US areas. The V gene's germline CDR1 is LNHDA and CDR2 SQIVND (reference sequence). With 3 bases clipped from V and 1 base from J, the junction kept 3 bases outside the gene matches. This CDR3 is 15 amino acids long. Original methodology: Estimated nucleated cell counts came from reference gene primer amplification. Sequencing used immunoSEQ multiplex PCR; TCRdb keeps in-frame clones, though not all of them. That table supplies the V and J calls and clone size; D and trimming were determined from the DNA. The data show fewer than 450,000 clones, around 91% seen once.

The origin of this receptor is a young man who had recovered from COVID-19. V gene TRBV19 combines with J gene TRBJ1-5; 7 nucleotides agree with TRBD1. The sequenced sample consisted of PBMCs or T cells enriched from blood (not recorded which). CDR3 in amino acids: CASSMWDSSNQPQHF. The CDR3 DNA follows: TGTGCCAGTAGTATGTGGGACAGCAGCAATCAGCCCCAGCATTTT.